The 9 T cell receptor beta chains below come from one sample, sequenced in a study of cytomegalovirus exposure and HLA in healthy donors. A multiplex PCR was run with 60 Vbeta primers and 13 Jbeta primers. The repertoire was sequenced with immunoSEQ multiplex PCR; TCRdb's copy has only in-frame clones and lacks some. The data show 190,000 or so clones, 82% seen once. Sequencing was performed on PBMCs. The receptors here all came from a boy between 2 and 10 years old in good health and CMV-seronegative.

The rearrangement joins TRBV5-1 to TRBJ1-2, with TRBD1 identical over 9 bases. CDR3 size: 14 residues. V gave up 3 bases and J gave up 6 bases; unmatched junction bases: 6. Per germline, CDR1 SGHRS and CDR2 YFSETQ. CDR3 DNA sequence: TGCGCCAGCAGCTCGGACAGGGGTGTGGATGGCTACACCTTC. Protein: CASSSDRGVDGYTF.

The chain couples TRBV9 to TRBJ2-2; the match to TRBD2 covers 10 bases. The germline gives CDR1 SGDLS, CDR2 YYNGEE. Unmatched junction bases numbered 12, after V lost 7 bases and J lost 6 bases. The CDR3 is 16 amino acids. DNA for the CDR3: TGTGCCAGCGCCCCTCCTAGCGGGGGTCGGTCCGGGGAGCTGTTTTTT. It specifies CASAPPSGGRSGELFF.

This chain connects TRBV27 to TRBJ1-2, with TRBD1 as a possible D gene (5 bases). CDR1 and CDR2 from the germline V gene are MNHEY and SMNVEV (reference sequence). CDR3 length: 15 amino acids. Trimming stripped 3 bases from V and 0 bases from J, with 11 bases between. The DNA for the CDR3 is TGTGCCAGCAGTTTTCATAAGGGGCCTAACTATGGCTACACCTTC. Translating it yields CASSFHKGPNYGYTF.

The CDR3: CASSQVGQGAYEQYF. DNA for the CDR3: TGCGCCAGCAGCCAAGTTGGACAGGGCGCCTACGAGCAGTACTTC. The J gene is TRBJ2-7, the V gene TRBV4-1; 8 positions match TRBD1. Germline CDR1 is MGHRA and CDR2 is YSYEKL. The junction had 4 bases not matched to a gene; V was cut back by 1 base and J by 2 bases. The CDR3 is made up of 15 amino acids.

This chain joins TRBV19 and TRBJ1-2; no definite D call. The germline gives CDR1 LNHDA, CDR2 SQIVND (reference sequence). Trimming took off 3 bases at V and 0 bases at J, with 8 bases between the two ends. This CDR3 is built from 14 residues. DNA of the CDR3: TGTGCCAGTAGTATGCCCGGAGCTAACTATGGCTACACCTTC. Its protein product is CASSMPGANYGYTF.

The chain couples TRBV5-6 to TRBJ1-6, with 7 bases aligning to TRBD1. Unmatched junction bases numbered 8, after V lost 1 base and J lost 7 bases. The CDR3 extends over 16 amino acids. Germline V gene data show CDR1 as SGHDT and CDR2 as YYEEEE. The CDR3 coding sequence is TGTGCCAGCAGCTTGTTCTCTACAGGGGAAAATTCACCCCTCCACTTT. Translation gives CASSLFSTGENSPLHF.

The rearrangement links TRBV7-2 to TRBJ2-5, with TRBD2 matching over 8 bases. The CDR3 length is 15 residues. V shed 2 bases, J shed 2 bases, and the junction held 4 bases outside the gene matches. Looked up from germline, CDR1 is SGHTA and CDR2 is FQGNSA. The chain's CDR3 is CASSLMGLGQETQYF. The CDR3 DNA sequence: TGTGCCAGCAGCTTAATGGGACTAGGACAAGAGACCCAGTACTTC.

The genes are TRBV29-1 and TRBJ1-5, with 7 bases matching TRBD1. Germline values: CDR1 SQVTM, CDR2 ANQGSEA. V was clipped by 4 bases and J by 2 bases; unmatched bases: 2. This CDR3 spans 13 amino acids. CDR3 coding DNA: TGCAGCGTTGTAGGGGGCGGCAATCAGCCCCAGCATTTT. Amino acid sequence: CSVVGGGNQPQHF.

The chain links TRBV7-2 to TRBJ2-3, with 8 nucleotides matching TRBD2. V shed 7 bases, J shed 4 bases, and the junction held 7 bases outside the gene matches. Germline CDR1 SGHTA, CDR2 FQGNSA. The CDR3 contains 14 residues. Here the CDR3 reads CASIRAGGADTQYF. CDR3 DNA: TGTGCCAGCATCCGGGCGGGGGGCGCAGATACGCAGTATTTT.